This T cell receptor (beta chain) is drawn from a study of blood T cell repertoires in COVID-19. Across the study: Some COVID-19 samples were acute and others convalescent; all came from the United States, Italy and Spain. PBMCs, B-cell-depleted T cells, or T cells were the source of the cDNA or gDNA that made up the material.

As originally analysed: Estimated nucleated cell counts came from reference gene primer amplification. Clones were sequenced by immunoSEQ multiplex PCR, and TCRdb holds only the in-frame ones, with some missing. Clone size and the V and J calls come from that table; the DNA yielded D and trimming. Found here are almost 80,000 clones, over 75% of them singletons; the top ten hold 0.65% to 0.9%. Unmatched junction bases numbered 9, after V lost 0 bases and J lost 4 bases. This CDR3 is 20 amino acids long. The germline gives CDR1 LGHDT, CDR2 YNNKEL (reference sequence). This clone occurred once. This sequence was found in a woman older than 75 with acute or convalescent COVID-19. Sequencing input: peripheral blood. The V and J genes are TRBV3-1 (or the pseudogene TRBV3-2) and TRBJ2-1, with 16 bases identical to TRBD2. The CDR3 region is CASSQDGTSGGEDLYNEQFF. The DNA for the CDR3 is TGTGCCAGCAGCCAAGATGGGACTAGCGGGGGGGAGGACTTATACAATGAGCAGTTCTTC.